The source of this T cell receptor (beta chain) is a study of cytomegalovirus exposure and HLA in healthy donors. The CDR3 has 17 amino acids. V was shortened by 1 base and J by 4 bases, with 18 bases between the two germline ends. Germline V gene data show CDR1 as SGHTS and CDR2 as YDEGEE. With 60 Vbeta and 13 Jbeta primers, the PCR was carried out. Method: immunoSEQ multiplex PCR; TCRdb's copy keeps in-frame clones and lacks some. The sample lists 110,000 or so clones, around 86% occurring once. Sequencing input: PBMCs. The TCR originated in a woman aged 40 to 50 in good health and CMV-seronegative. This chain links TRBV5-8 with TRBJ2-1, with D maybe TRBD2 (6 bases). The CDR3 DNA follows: TGTGCCAGCAGCTTGTCTTACTCGGGAGAGGGGTACAATGAGCAGTTCTTC. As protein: CASSLSYSGEGYNEQFF. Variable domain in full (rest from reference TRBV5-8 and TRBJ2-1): EAGVTQSPTHLIKTRGQQATLRCSPISGHTSVYWYQQALGLGLQFLLWYDEGEERNRGNFPPRFSGRQFPNYSSELNVNALELEDSALYLCASSLSYSGEGYNEQFFGPGTRLTVL.